The 3 T cell receptor beta chains listed next were all sequenced from one sample in a study of beta chain features in type 1 diabetes (dated by TCRdb to between 2017 and 2018). Receptors were amplified or captured by the immunoSEQ multiplex PCR assay. The entire amount of isolated RNA was reverse transcribed using the High Capacity cDNA Reverse Transcription Kit, so the sequenced TCRB transcripts were expressed ones. TCRdb holds this immuneACCESS table with in-frame rearrangements only. Some clones are missing; in checked studies, unresolved V genes explain under half, and the rest has no known cause. The sample includes 150,000 to 190,000 clones, with about 8.1% observed a single time. About 0.6% of the sample is taken by the ten largest. Material: central memory CD4+ T cells from blood. All receptors come from a man aged 18 to 35 in good health.

The chain joins TRBV28 to TRBJ1-2; 9 bases match TRBD1. Trimming removed 4 bases from V and 1 base from J; junction bases left unmatched: 7. This CDR3 region has 16 residues. Germline V gene sequence: CDR1 MDHEN, CDR2 SYDVKM. CDR3 DNA sequence: TGTGCCAGCAGTTATCCCCCGGGACAGGGTAACTATGGCTACACCTTC. This encodes CASSYPPGQGNYGYTF.

The chain has TRBV7-9 and TRBJ1-2; TRBD1 matches at 8 bases. Trimming removed 5 bases from V and 6 bases from J; junction bases left unmatched: 5. In germline, CDR1 is SEHNR, CDR2 FQNEAQ (reference sequence). This CDR3 is 13 amino acids long. This CDR3 reads CASSTRGRDGYTF. CDR3 DNA sequence: TGTGCCAGCAGCACCAGGGGGCGGGATGGCTACACCTTC.

This clone was counted only a few times. The gene calls are TRBV20-1 and TRBJ1-2; TRBD1 is a possible D gene (6 bases). Germline-derived CDR1 and CDR2 are DFQATT and SNEGSKA (reference sequence). The length of the CDR3 is 11 residues. V dropped 7 bases and J dropped 0 bases, with 6 bases sitting between them. The CDR3 here is CSGTANYGYTF. CDR3 nucleotide sequence: TGCAGTGGGACAGCTAACTATGGCTACACCTTC.